The entry that follows covers one T cell receptor (beta chain) sequence. This sample is part of a study of T cell changes during pregnancy in multiple sclerosis. CDR3 size: 16 residues. Per the germline V gene, CDR1 is SGHVS and CDR2 is FNYEAQ. With V trimmed by 0 bases and J by 5 bases, 7 bases remained unmatched. Clones were read by immunoSEQ multiplex PCR, and TCRdb kept only the in-frame ones, dropping some. Of 88,000 or so clones listed, 92% were seen once; the top ten hold about 3%. The receptor was isolated from a female donor with multiple sclerosis, enrolled in a pregnancy study. The J gene is TRBJ1-5, the V gene TRBV7-6; TRBD1 matches 7 bases. Sequenced material: peripheral blood, taken before pregnancy. The CDR3 protein is CASSLAAGGWDQPQHF. The CDR3 DNA reads TGTGCCAGCAGCTTAGCCGCAGGGGGTTGGGATCAGCCCCAGCATTTT.